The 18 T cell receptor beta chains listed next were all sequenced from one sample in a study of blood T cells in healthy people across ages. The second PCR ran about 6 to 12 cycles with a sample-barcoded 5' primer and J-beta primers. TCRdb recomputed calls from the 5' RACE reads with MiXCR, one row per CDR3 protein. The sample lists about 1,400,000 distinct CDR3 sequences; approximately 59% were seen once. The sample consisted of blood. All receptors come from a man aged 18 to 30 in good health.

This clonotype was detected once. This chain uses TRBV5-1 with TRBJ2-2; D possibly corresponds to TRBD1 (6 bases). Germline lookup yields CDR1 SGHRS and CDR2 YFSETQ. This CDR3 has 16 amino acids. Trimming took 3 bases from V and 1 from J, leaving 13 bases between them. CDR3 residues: CASSWTGTMNTGELFF. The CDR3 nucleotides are TGCGCCAGCAGCTGGACCGGGACAATGAACACCGGGGAGCTGTTTTTT.

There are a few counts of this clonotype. The CDR3 DNA sequence: TGCGCCAGCAGCCAAGTGTCCACAGACTCCTACGAGCAGTACTTC. Translated, it gives CASSQVSTDSYEQYF. The chain couples TRBV4-1 to TRBJ2-7; D unresolved. This CDR3 is 15 amino acids long. The V gene lost 1 base and the J gene lost 0 bases, with 10 bases spanning the gap. Germline loops: CDR1 MGHRA, CDR2 YSYEKL.

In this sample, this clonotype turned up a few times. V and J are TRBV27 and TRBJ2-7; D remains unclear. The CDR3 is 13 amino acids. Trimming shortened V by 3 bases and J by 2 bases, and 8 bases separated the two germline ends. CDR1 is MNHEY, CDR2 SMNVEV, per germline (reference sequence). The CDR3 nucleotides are TGTGCCAGCAGTTTCCACGTGACCTACGAGCAGTACTTC. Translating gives CASSFHVTYEQYF.

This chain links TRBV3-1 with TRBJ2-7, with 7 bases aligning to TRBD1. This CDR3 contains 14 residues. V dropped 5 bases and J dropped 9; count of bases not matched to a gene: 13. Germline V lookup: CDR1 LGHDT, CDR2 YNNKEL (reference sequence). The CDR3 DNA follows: TGTGCCAGCAGCTACCTCTCACAGGGGATCGGGCAGTACTTC. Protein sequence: CASSYLSQGIGQYF.

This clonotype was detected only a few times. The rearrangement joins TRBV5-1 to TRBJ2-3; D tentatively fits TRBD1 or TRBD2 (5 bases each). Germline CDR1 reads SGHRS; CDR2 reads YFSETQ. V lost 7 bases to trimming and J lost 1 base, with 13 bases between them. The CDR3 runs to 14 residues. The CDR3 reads CASERGMGTDTQYF. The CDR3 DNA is TGCGCCAGCGAGAGGGGTATGGGCACAGATACGCAGTATTTT.

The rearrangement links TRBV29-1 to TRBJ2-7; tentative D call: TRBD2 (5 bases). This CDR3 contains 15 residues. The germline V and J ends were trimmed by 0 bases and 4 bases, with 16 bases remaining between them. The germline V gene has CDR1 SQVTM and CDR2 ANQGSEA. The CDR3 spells CSVEDMTGSEYEQYF. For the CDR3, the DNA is TGCAGCGTTGAAGATATGACGGGATCAGAGTACGAGCAGTACTTC.

CDR3 amino acids: CASSQVGALGYTF. CDR3 DNA: TGCGCCAGCAGCCAAGTAGGGGCGCTTGGCTACACCTTC. This rearrangement joins TRBV4-1 to TRBJ1-2; TRBD1 might be the D (5 bases). CDR3 length: 13 amino acids. The V gene's germline CDR1 is MGHRA and CDR2 YSYEKL. V lost 1 base to trimming and J lost 7 bases, with 10 bases between them.

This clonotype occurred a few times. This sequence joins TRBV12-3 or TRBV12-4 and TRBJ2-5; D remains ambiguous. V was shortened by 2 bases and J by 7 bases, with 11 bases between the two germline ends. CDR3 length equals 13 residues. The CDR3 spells CASSLIGFGTQYF. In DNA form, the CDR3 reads TGTGCCAGCAGTTTAATAGGTTTCGGGACCCAGTACTTC.

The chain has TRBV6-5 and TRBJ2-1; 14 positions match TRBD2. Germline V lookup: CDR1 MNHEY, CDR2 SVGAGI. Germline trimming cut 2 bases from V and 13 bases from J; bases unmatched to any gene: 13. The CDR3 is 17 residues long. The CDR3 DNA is TGTGCCAGCAGTTACAGAGCGGGACTAGCGGGAGTAGTTCCCCAGTTCTTC. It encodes CASSYRAGLAGVVPQFF.

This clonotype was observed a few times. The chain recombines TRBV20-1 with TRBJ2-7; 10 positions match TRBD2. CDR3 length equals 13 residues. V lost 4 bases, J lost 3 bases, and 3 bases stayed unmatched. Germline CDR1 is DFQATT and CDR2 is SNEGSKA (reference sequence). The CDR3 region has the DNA TGCAGTGCTACACTAGCGGGATACTACGAGCAGTACTTC. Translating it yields CSATLAGYYEQYF.

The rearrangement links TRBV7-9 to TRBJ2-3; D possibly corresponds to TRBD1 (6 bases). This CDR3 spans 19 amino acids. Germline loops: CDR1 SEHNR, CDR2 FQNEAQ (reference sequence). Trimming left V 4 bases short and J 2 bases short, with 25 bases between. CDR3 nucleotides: TGTGCCAGCAGCTCGACCCTCCTTCGACAGGACAGACTCACAGATACGCAGTATTTT. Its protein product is CASSSTLLRQDRLTDTQYF. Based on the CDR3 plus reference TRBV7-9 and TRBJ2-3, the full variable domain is DTGVSQNPRHKITKRGQNVTFRCDPISEHNRLYWYRQTLGQGPEFLTYFQNEAQLEKSRLLSDRFSAERPKGSFSTLEIQRTEQGDSAMYLCASSSTLLRQDRLTDTQYFGPGTRLTVL.

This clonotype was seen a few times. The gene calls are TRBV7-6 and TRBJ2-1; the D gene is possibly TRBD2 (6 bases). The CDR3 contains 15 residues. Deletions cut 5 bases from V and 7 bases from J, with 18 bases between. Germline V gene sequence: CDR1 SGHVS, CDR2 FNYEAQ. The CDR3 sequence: CASSPGRGRKNEQFF. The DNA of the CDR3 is TGTGCCAGCAGCCCGGGGCGGGGTAGGAAGAATGAGCAGTTCTTC.

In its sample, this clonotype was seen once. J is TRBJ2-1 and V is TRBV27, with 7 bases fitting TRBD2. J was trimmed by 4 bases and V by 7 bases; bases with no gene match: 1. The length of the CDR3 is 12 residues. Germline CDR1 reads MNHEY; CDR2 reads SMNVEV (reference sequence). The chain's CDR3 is CASNGGYNEQFF. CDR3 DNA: TGTGCCAGCAACGGGGGGTACAATGAGCAGTTCTTC.

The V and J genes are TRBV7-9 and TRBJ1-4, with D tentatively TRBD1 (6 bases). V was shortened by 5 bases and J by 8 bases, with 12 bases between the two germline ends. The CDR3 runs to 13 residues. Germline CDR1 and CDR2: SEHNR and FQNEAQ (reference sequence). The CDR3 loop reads CASSPGEGEKLFF. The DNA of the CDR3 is TGTGCCAGCAGCCCAGGGGAGGGAGAAAAACTGTTTTTT. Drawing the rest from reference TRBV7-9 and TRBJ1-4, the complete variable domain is DTGVSQNPRHKITKRGQNVTFRCDPISEHNRLYWYRQTLGQGPEFLTYFQNEAQLEKSRLLSDRFSAERPKGSFSTLEIQRTEQGDSAMYLCASSPGEGEKLFFGSGTQLSVL.

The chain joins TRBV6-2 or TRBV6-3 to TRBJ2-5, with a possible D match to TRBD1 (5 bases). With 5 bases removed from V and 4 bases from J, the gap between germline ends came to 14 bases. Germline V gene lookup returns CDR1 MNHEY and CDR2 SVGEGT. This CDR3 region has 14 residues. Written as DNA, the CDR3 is TGTGCCAGCAGTGGCCAGGGTTACGGAGAGACCCAGTACTTC. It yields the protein CASSGQGYGETQYF.

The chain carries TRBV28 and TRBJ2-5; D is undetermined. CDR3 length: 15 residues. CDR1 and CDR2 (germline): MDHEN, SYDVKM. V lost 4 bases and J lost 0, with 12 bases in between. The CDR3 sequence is CASSSGYGDQETQYF. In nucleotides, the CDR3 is TGTGCCAGCAGTTCCGGATATGGGGACCAAGAGACCCAGTACTTC.

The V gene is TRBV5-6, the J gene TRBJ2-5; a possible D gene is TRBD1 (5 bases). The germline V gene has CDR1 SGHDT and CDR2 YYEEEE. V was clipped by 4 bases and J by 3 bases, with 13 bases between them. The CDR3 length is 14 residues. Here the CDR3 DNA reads TGTGCCAGCAGCGGGGCCGACGGAGAAGAGACCCAGTACTTC. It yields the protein CASSGADGEETQYF.

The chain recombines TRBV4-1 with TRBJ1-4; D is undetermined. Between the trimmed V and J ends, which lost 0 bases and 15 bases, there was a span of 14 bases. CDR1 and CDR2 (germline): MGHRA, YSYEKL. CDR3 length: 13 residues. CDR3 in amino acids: CASSQDGQTKVFF. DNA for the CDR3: TGCGCCAGCAGCCAAGATGGGCAGACTAAGGTGTTTTTT.